This T cell receptor (beta chain) derives from a study of tumor-infiltrating lymphocytes in primary liver carcinoma. At the level of the study: Through surgical resection, the patients' primary liver carcinoma was treated.

Trimming left V 5 bases short and J 5 bases short, with 13 bases between. The CDR3 extends over 14 amino acids. Germline values: CDR1 SGHNT, CDR2 YENEEA. Comment on this clonotype: The conserved final phenylalanine or tryptophan is absent from the CDR3, which likely points to a read error.

RNA isolated from unsorted whole blood supplied the blood RNA, with germline DNA also extracted. Among the patients, all had chronic HBV infection and none had been treated. Total RNA (roughly 530 ng) served as template for TCR beta cDNA synthesis primed by a constant-region primer. Slightly modified ARM-PCR with three nested multiplex PCR rounds yielded TCR beta libraries. Forward primers for TRBV1-TRBV30 and a C-beta reverse primer served the first two PCR rounds, at roughly 10 cycles each. TCRdb passed the multiplex PCR reads through MiXCR, listing each CDR3 protein once. The sample has 320,000 or so distinct CDR3 sequences; approximately 65% are singletons.

This clonotype originated in a man between 35 and 55 years old with primary liver carcinoma and hepatitis B virus infection. The rearrangement joins TRBV11-3 to TRBJ2-1; D uncertain. The source material was peripheral blood. The CDR3 DNA is TGTGCCAGCAGCCCCTCCCCAGTTCACAATGAGCAGTTCTCC. It is translated as CASSPSPVHNEQFS.